These 8 T cell receptor beta chains originate from one sample sequenced in a study of blood T cells in healthy people across ages. The use of a sample-barcoded 5' primer and a J-beta primer mix characterized a second PCR of about 7 to 12 cycles. TCRdb used MiXCR to reprocess the 5' RACE reads, holding one entry per CDR3 protein. The sample has 1.2 million to 1.5 million distinct CDR3 sequences; roughly 45% are singletons. The sequenced sample consisted of blood. The receptors were sampled from a woman younger than 30 in good health.

Many counts were recorded for this clonotype. The V call is TRBV7-9, the J call TRBJ2-3; 7 positions match TRBD2. This CDR3 comprises 14 residues. The germline CDR1 and CDR2 sequences are SEHNR and FQNEAQ (reference sequence). V dropped 3 bases and J dropped 6; count of bases not matched to a gene: 6. The CDR3 bases are TGTGCCAGCAGCTTGTCTACCGGGAGGGATACGCAGTATTTT. Residues: CASSLSTGRDTQYF. Variable domain in full (rest from reference TRBV7-9 and TRBJ2-3): DTGVSQNPRHKITKRGQNVTFRCDPISEHNRLYWYRQTLGQGPEFLTYFQNEAQLEKSRLLSDRFSAERPKGSFSTLEIQRTEQGDSAMYLCASSLSTGRDTQYFGPGTRLTVL.

The chain is built from TRBV10-1 and TRBJ2-3; 7 bases are shared with TRBD2. The V gene end was trimmed by 7 bases and the J gene end by 0 bases; junction bases not matched to a gene: 10. Germline lookup yields CDR1 WNHNN and CDR2 SYGVQD (reference sequence). The length of the CDR3 is 16 residues. Here the CDR3 DNA reads TGCGCCAGCACGGGAGGAGGGAGAACTAGCACAGATACGCAGTATTTT. Translated, it gives CASTGGGRTSTDTQYF.

The V and J genes are TRBV9 and TRBJ2-3; either TRBD1 or TRBD2 may fit D (7 bases each). The CDR3 totals 18 residues. V dropped 0 bases and J dropped 4 bases, with 21 bases sitting between them. Germline assignment: CDR1 SGDLS and CDR2 YYNGEE. The CDR3 nucleotides read TGTGCCAGCAGCGTAGCTACCAGGGGGACGGGGGGCTCAGATACGCAGTATTTT. This gives the protein CASSVATRGTGGSDTQYF.

The V gene is TRBV20-1, the J gene TRBJ1-1; D remains unclear. The germline CDR1 and CDR2 sequences are DFQATT and SNEGSKA (reference sequence). V was pared by 7 bases and J by 7 bases, with 4 bases between. The CDR3 spans 8 residues. Here the CDR3 DNA reads TGCAGTGAGAGTGAAGCTTTCTTT. Translating gives CSESEAFF.

This clonotype was counted between two and nine times. The J gene is TRBJ2-5, the V gene TRBV4-1, with TRBD1 matching over 7 bases. The V gene's germline CDR1 is MGHRA and CDR2 YSYEKL. V shed 0 bases, J shed 5 bases, and the junction held 6 bases outside the gene matches. The CDR3 spans 15 residues. The CDR3 loop reads CASSQEKVTGETQYF. The CDR3 DNA reads TGCGCCAGCAGCCAAGAGAAGGTGACAGGGGAGACCCAGTACTTC.

This clonotype was counted a few times. This rearrangement joins TRBV2 to TRBJ2-7, with D possibly TRBD2 on 7 matching bases. V lost 1 base to trimming and J lost 2 bases, with 9 bases between them. This CDR3 contains 14 residues. Germline V CDR1 and CDR2: SNHLY, FYNNEI. Here the CDR3 DNA reads TGTGCCAGCAGTGAAGACGGGGGGCCCTACGAGCAGTACTTC. Protein: CASSEDGGPYEQYF.

The rearrangement joins TRBV5-4 to TRBJ2-1; TRBD1 is a possible D gene (5 bases). V lost 6 bases to trimming and J lost 0 bases, with 22 bases between them. Per the germline V gene, CDR1 is SGHNT and CDR2 is YYREEE (reference sequence). This CDR3 is built from 18 residues. The CDR3 protein is CASNLKLTGRSSYNEQFF. CDR3 sequence (DNA): TGTGCCAGCAACCTCAAGCTCACAGGCCGCAGCTCCTACAATGAGCAGTTCTTC.

The rearrangement joins TRBV13 to TRBJ2-4; D may be TRBD1 or TRBD2 (5 bases each). The J call may not be correct, given that the DNA end is closer to TRBJ2-7. In germline, CDR1 is PRHDT, CDR2 FYEKMQ (reference sequence). The CDR3 spans 14 residues. CDR3 nucleotide sequence: TGTGCCAGCAGCATTGGGACGGTGAGGGACGAGCAGTACTTC. Translated, it gives CASSIGTVRDEQYF.